This TCR beta chain comes out of a study of shared clonotypes between healthy human individuals. On the study more broadly: Donors had three CD4 naive, three CD4 memory, two CD8 naive and one CD8 memory plate apiece.

CD4+ cells were split into CD45RA+ naive and CD45RA-negative memory subsets. TCRdb's table, derived via immunoSEQ multiplex PCR, lists solely in-frame clones and lacks some. The data contain about 2.5 million clones, less than 95% of them seen just once; the ten biggest clones take up more than 0.35%. This CDR3 contains 14 residues. Germline loops: CDR1 MNHEY, CDR2 SVGAGI. Losses at the gene ends were 8 bases for V and 4 bases for J; bases not matched to a gene: 9. Sequenced sample: naive CD4+ T cells from PBMCs. Regarding subset: CD45RA+ positively selected. The chain has TRBV6-5 and TRBJ1-1; 8 nucleotides match TRBD1. The source is a man between 18 and 29 years old in good health. Some clones in this sample may be carry-over from other donors' samples. The CDR3, as DNA: TGTGCCAGCGGCTGGACAGGGCTGGGCACTGAAGCTTTCTTT. Its translation: CASGWTGLGTEAFF.